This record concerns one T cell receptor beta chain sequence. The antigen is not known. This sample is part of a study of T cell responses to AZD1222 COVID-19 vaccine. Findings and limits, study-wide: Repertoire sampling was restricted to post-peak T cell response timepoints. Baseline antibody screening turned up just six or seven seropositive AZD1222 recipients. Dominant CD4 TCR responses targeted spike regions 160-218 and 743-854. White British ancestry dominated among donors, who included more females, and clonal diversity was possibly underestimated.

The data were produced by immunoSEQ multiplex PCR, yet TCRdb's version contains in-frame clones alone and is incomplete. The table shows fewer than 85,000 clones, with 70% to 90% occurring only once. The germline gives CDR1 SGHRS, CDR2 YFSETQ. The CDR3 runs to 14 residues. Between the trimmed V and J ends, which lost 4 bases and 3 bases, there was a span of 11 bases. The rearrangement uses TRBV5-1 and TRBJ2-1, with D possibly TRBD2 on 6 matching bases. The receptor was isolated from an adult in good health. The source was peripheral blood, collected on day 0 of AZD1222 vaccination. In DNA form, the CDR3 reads TGCGCCAGCAGCCCGGGAGAAGTCTACAATGAGCAGTTCTTC. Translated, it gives CASSPGEVYNEQFF.